This T cell receptor (beta chain) was sequenced during a study of graft-versus-host responses after intestinal transplantation. Study summary: Transplant types were multivisceral, liver-intestinal, or isolated intestinal. Recipients uniformly received anti-thymocyte globulin induction, followed by tacrolimus and steroids for around 3 years.

Profiling relied on immunoSEQ multiplex PCR, and the TCRdb table lists in-frame clones only, not all of them. Of roughly 110,000 clones listed, over 80% were seen once; the top ten hold over 0.55%. In the case of this clone: The antigen is unknown.

Study-wide points: Across patients carrying graft-donor T cell macrochimerism, allografts held high graft-versus-host to host-versus-graft clonal ratios. In recipient marrow, GvH clones were found, and some appeared first in ileum or blood.

CDR3 length equals 17 residues. V lost 4 bases and J lost 3; bases outside the gene matches: 11. Germline V gene sequence: CDR1 SGHRS, CDR2 YFSETQ. J is TRBJ2-5 and V is TRBV5-1; TRBD2 agrees at 11 bases. The sample consisted of unstimulated CD4+ T cells sorted from spleen or lymph node cells, taken before transplant. The origin of this receptor is a human donor who was the organ donor for an intestinal transplant. The CDR3 DNA reads TGCGCCAGCAGCCAACCATCCACTAGCGGGGGTAAAGAGACCCAGTACTTC. Translation gives CASSQPSTSGGKETQYF.